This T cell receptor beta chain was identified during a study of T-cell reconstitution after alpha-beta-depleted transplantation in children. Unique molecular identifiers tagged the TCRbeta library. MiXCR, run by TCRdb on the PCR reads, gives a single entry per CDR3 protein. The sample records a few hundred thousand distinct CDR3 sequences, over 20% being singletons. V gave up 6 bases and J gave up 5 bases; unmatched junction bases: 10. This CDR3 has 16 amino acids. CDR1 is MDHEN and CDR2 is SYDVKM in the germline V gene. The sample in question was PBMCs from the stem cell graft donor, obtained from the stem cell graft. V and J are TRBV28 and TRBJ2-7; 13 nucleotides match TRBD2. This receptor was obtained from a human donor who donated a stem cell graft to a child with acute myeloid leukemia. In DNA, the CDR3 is TGTGCCAGCAGCTCCAACGGACTAGCGGGAGTGGACGAGCAGTACTTC. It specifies CASSSNGLAGVDEQYF.